The rows below give T cell receptor beta chains drawn from one sample of a study of blood T cells in healthy people across ages. From the 5' RACE reads, TCRdb called clonotypes with MiXCR, one entry per CDR3 protein. The table includes roughly 2 million distinct CDR3 sequences, about 49% detected once. The sequenced sample consisted of blood. These receptors originate from a woman in her forties in good health. Each CDR3 is given with its conserved first and last residue. The D gene is left open where the match is weak. A row's size may be missing; if present it is once, few, many or a size class.

cdr3_aa | cdr3_nt | d_call | j_call | v_call | clone_size
CASAMSSGTGNSPLHF | TGTGCCAGCGCGATGAGTTCGGGGACAGGGAATTCACCCCTCCACTTT | TRBD1 | TRBJ1-6 | TRBV6-4 | NA
CASSAEDRVQGTNNYGYTF | TGTGCCAGCAGCGCCGAAGATAGGGTACAGGGGACCAATAACTATGGCTACACCTTC | TRBD1 | TRBJ1-2 | TRBV9 | NA
CASSSGTGHNEQFF | TGTGCCAGCAGCTCTGGGACAGGGCACAATGAGCAGTTCTTC | TRBD1 | TRBJ2-1 | TRBV7-9 | NA
CASSRAVIDYGYTF | TGTGCCAGCAGCCGAGCAGTTATAGACTATGGCTACACCTTC | NA | TRBJ1-2 | TRBV7-8 | once
CSVLRQGDPYEQYF | TGCAGCGTCCTAAGACAGGGGGACCCCTACGAGCAGTACTTC | TRBD1 | TRBJ2-7 | TRBV29-1 | NA
CASSFEAGGEDEQYF | TGTGCCAGCAGTTTTGAGGCAGGGGGAGAAGACGAGCAGTACTTC | TRBD1 | TRBJ2-7 | TRBV28 | NA
CASTSGGGYTF | TGTGCCAGCACCTCAGGGGGTGGCTACACCTTC | TRBD1 | TRBJ1-2 | TRBV7-2 | NA
CATSLGGLTYEQYF | TGTGCCACCAGCCTAGGGGGCCTTACTTACGAGCAGTACTTC | TRBD1 | TRBJ2-7 | TRBV15 | few
CASSQVVSPLHF | TGTGCCAGCAGTCAGGTGGTTTCACCCCTCCACTTT | NA | TRBJ1-6 | TRBV7-2 | NA
CASSQEYGDRYEQYF | TGCGCCAGCAGCCAAGAATATGGGGACAGATACGAGCAGTACTTC | TRBD1 | TRBJ2-7 | TRBV4-3 | few
CASSVRLPDTQYF | TGTGCCAGCAGCGTACGACTCCCAGATACGCAGTATTTT | NA | TRBJ2-3 | TRBV6-2/TRBV6-3 | few
CASALVRAGYNEQFF | TGCGCCAGCGCCCTGGTTCGAGCGGGCTACAATGAGCAGTTCTTC | NA | TRBJ2-1 | TRBV5-1 | NA
CASSLASSIGNEQFF | TGTGCCAGCAGTTTAGCGTCTAGCATCGGCAATGAGCAGTTCTTC | NA | TRBJ2-1 | TRBV27 | NA
CASSHPLAGDYNEQFF | TGTGCCAGCAGCCACCCCCTAGCGGGGGACTACAATGAGCAGTTCTTC | TRBD2 | TRBJ2-1 | TRBV6-2/TRBV6-3 | NA
CASSQETGRANTGELFF | TGTGCCAGCAGCCAAGAAACAGGCAGAGCGAACACCGGGGAGCTGTTTTTT | NA | TRBJ2-2 | TRBV4-2 | NA
CSARNLDRVYGYTF | TGCAGTGCTAGAAACCTGGACAGGGTTTATGGCTACACCTTC | TRBD1 | TRBJ1-2 | TRBV20-1 | NA
CASSLEGAETNEKLFF | TGTGCCAGCAGTTTAGAGGGCGCCGAGACTAATGAAAAACTGTTTTTT | NA | TRBJ1-4 | TRBV28 | NA
CASTVQGSNEQYF | TGTGCCAGCACCGTACAGGGCAGCAACGAGCAGTACTTC | NA | TRBJ2-7 | TRBV28 | NA
CASSLGGKTTEAFF | TGTGCCAGCAGCTTAGGGGGGAAAACGACTGAAGCTTTCTTT | NA | TRBJ1-1 | TRBV11-2 | NA
CACRGVNTEAFF | TGTGCCTGCAGGGGGGTGAACACTGAAGCTTTCTTT | TRBD1 | TRBJ1-1 | TRBV5-6 | NA
CATSSGTGHPTDTQYF | TGTGCCACCAGCAGTGGTACGGGACATCCCACAGATACGCAGTATTTT | NA | TRBJ2-3 | TRBV15 | few
CATSPSGERGANVLTF | TGTGCCACCAGTCCCTCAGGGGAGCGCGGGGCCAACGTCCTGACTTTC | NA | TRBJ2-6 | TRBV24-1 | few
CAISESGDGSYEQYF | TGTGCCATCAGTGAGTCAGGGGACGGTTCCTACGAGCAGTACTTC | NA | TRBJ2-7 | TRBV10-3 | many
CASSSGGGNNEQFF | TGTGCCAGCAGTTCAGGGGGCGGGAACAATGAGCAGTTCTTC | TRBD1 | TRBJ2-1 | TRBV6-2/TRBV6-3 | few
CASIPGGMGRETQYF | TGTGCCAGCATACCCGGGGGGATGGGTAGAGAGACCCAGTACTTC | TRBD2 | TRBJ2-5 | TRBV6-2/TRBV6-3 | NA
CASSYGQGVSRDEQFF | TGTGCCAGCAGTTACGGGCAGGGCGTCTCAAGGGATGAGCAGTTCTTC | NA | TRBJ2-1 | TRBV6-2/TRBV6-3 | NA
CASSPRARGNTGELFF | TGTGCCAGCAGCCCCAGGGCCCGGGGGAACACCGGGGAGCTGTTTTTT | NA | TRBJ2-2 | TRBV7-2 | NA
CASSSTRQTQYF | TGTGCCAGCAGTTCTACTAGGCAGACCCAGTACTTC | NA | TRBJ2-5 | TRBV28 | few
CASSPAVQGVETQYF | TGCGCCAGCAGCCCCGCGGTACAAGGGGTTGAGACCCAGTACTTC | NA | TRBJ2-5 | TRBV5-1 | NA
CSVGLRQKETQYF | TGCAGCGTTGGACTTAGACAGAAGGAGACCCAGTACTTC | NA | TRBJ2-5 | TRBV29-1 | few
CASSHRTGPANYGYTF | TGTGCCAGCAGCCATCGAACAGGGCCAGCTAACTATGGCTACACCTTC | NA | TRBJ1-2 | TRBV3-1 | NA
CASSPNGGANEQFF | TGTGCCAGCAGTCCTAACGGGGGGGCTAATGAGCAGTTCTTC | TRBD2 | TRBJ2-1 | TRBV12-3/TRBV12-4 | NA
CASSIRKRGQGSNQPQHF | TGTGCCAGCAGCATCCGGAAAAGAGGACAGGGAAGCAATCAGCCCCAGCATTTT | TRBD1 | TRBJ1-5 | TRBV6-2/TRBV6-3 | NA
CASSLRIGQGRETQYF | TGCGCCAGCAGCTTGAGGATAGGACAGGGGAGGGAGACCCAGTACTTC | TRBD1 | TRBJ2-5 | TRBV5-1 | once
CASTGTSGWAETQYF | TGTGCCAGCACTGGGACTAGCGGTTGGGCAGAGACCCAGTACTTC | TRBD2 | TRBJ2-5 | TRBV6-2/TRBV6-3 | NA
CASRDRGPTLGANVLTF | TGTGCCAGCAGGGACAGGGGGCCTACTCTGGGGGCCAACGTCCTGACTTTC | TRBD1 | TRBJ2-6 | TRBV6-1 | few
CASSPSRQVGTDTQYF | TGTGCCAGCAGTCCATCCCGACAGGTCGGCACAGATACGCAGTATTTT | NA | TRBJ2-3 | TRBV28 | NA
CASSNQDAEDQETQYF | TGTGCCAGCAGCAATCAAGACGCTGAGGACCAAGAGACCCAGTACTTC | NA | TRBJ2-5 | TRBV6-5 | few
CASSYSRNQETQYF | TGTGCCAGCAGTTACTCCCGAAACCAAGAGACCCAGTACTTC | NA | TRBJ2-5 | TRBV6-2/TRBV6-3 | NA
CSARVPAGGNEQFF | TGCAGTGCTAGGGTACCTGCGGGGGGAAATGAGCAGTTCTTC | TRBD2 | TRBJ2-1 | TRBV20-1 | NA
CASSQVLAGGSSTDTQYF | TGCGCCAGCAGCCAAGTACTAGCGGGGGGGTCTAGCACAGATACGCAGTATTTT | TRBD2 | TRBJ2-3 | TRBV4-3 | NA
CASSDTDREYEQYF | TGCGCCAGCAGCGACACCGACAGGGAGTACGAGCAGTACTTC | TRBD1 | TRBJ2-7 | TRBV5-1 | NA
CASSGPWTSGGTSSYNEQFF | TGTGCCAGCAGCGGTCCCTGGACTAGCGGGGGAACCAGCTCCTACAATGAGCAGTTCTTC | TRBD2 | TRBJ2-1 | TRBV7-2 | few
CASSPREGKPLGEQYF | TGCGCCAGCAGCCCTCGTGAGGGAAAACCTTTAGGCGAGCAGTACTTC | NA | TRBJ2-7 | TRBV5-1 | NA
CASRAAAGADTQYF | TGCGCCAGCCGCGCGGCAGCGGGGGCAGATACGCAGTATTTT | TRBD2 | TRBJ2-3 | TRBV4-1 | NA
CASSRGSGANVLTF | TGTGCCAGCAGTCGGGGGTCTGGGGCCAACGTCCTGACTTTC | NA | TRBJ2-6 | TRBV7-2 | many
CASTMRTGTGVQYSNQPQHF | TGTGCCAGCACCATGAGAACCGGGACAGGGGTCCAATATAGCAATCAGCCCCAGCATTTT | TRBD1 | TRBJ1-5 | TRBV6-2/TRBV6-3 | NA
CASSYTGFYGNEQYF | TGTGCCAGCAGTTACACAGGGTTTTATGGGAACGAGCAGTACTTC | NA | TRBJ2-7 | TRBV6-2/TRBV6-3 | NA
CASMSGGGTDTQYF | TGTGCCAGCATGAGCGGGGGAGGAACAGATACGCAGTATTTT | TRBD2 | TRBJ2-3 | TRBV28 | NA
CSARDQGVAYNEQFF | TGCAGTGCTAGAGATCAGGGGGTTGCCTACAATGAGCAGTTCTTC | TRBD1 | TRBJ2-1 | TRBV20-1 | NA
CASSQWGTNEKLFF | TGTGCCAGCAGCCAATGGGGCACCAATGAAAAACTGTTTTTT | NA | TRBJ1-4 | TRBV14 | NA
CASGIYTGTAGYTF | TGTGCCAGCGGAATTTATACCGGGACAGCTGGCTACACCTTC | TRBD1 | TRBJ1-2 | TRBV7-2 | NA
CASSFGLAGRFEQYF | TGTGCCAGCAGCTTCGGACTAGCGGGGCGATTCGAGCAGTACTTC | TRBD2 | TRBJ2-7 | TRBV7-2 | NA
CASSFHPAANQPQHF | TGTGCCAGCAGCTTTCACCCGGCGGCCAATCAGCCCCAGCATTTT | NA | TRBJ1-5 | TRBV7-2 | NA
CASSQDRTKWNEQYF | TGTGCCAGCAGCCAAGATAGAACCAAGTGGAACGAGCAGTACTTC | NA | TRBJ2-7 | TRBV3-1 | NA
CASSFAGLAGSSGDTQYF | TGTGCCAGCAGTTTCGCGGGACTAGCGGGCTCGTCGGGAGATACGCAGTATTTT | TRBD2 | TRBJ2-3 | TRBV28 | NA
CASSRRDGETQYF | TGTGCCAGCAGCCGCCGCGATGGGGAGACCCAGTACTTC | NA | TRBJ2-5 | TRBV28 | NA
CATNGLEETQYF | TGTGCCACCAACGGACTCGAGGAGACCCAGTACTTC | NA | TRBJ2-5 | TRBV6-2/TRBV6-3 | NA
CASSSLFSVYGEQFF | TGTGCCAGCAGTTCCCTTTTTAGCGTGTACGGTGAGCAGTTCTTC | NA | TRBJ2-1 | TRBV12-3/TRBV12-4 | NA